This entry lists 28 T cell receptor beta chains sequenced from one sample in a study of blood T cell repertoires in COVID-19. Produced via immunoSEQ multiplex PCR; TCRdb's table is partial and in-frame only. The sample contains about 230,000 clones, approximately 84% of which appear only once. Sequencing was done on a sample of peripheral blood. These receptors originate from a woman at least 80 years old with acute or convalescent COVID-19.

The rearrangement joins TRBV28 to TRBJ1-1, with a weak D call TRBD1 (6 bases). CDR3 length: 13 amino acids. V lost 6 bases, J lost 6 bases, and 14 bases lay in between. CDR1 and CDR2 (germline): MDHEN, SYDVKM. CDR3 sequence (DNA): TGTGCCAGCAGAAAACAGGGTAGATCTGAAGCTTTCTTT. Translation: CASRKQGRSEAFF.

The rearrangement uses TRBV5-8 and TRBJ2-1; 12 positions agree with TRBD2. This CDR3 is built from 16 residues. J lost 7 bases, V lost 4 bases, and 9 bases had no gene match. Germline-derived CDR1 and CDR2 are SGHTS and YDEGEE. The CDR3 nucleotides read TGTGCCAGCAGCCACCTTACTAGCGGGGGGATGAATGAGCAGTTCTTC. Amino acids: CASSHLTSGGMNEQFF.

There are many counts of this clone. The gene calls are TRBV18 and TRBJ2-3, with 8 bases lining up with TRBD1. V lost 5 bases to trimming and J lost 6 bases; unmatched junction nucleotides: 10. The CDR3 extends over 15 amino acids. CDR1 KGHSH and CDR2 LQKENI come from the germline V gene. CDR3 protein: CASSSWTGTSDTQYF. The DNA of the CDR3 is TGTGCCAGCTCATCCTGGACAGGGACCTCGGATACGCAGTATTTT. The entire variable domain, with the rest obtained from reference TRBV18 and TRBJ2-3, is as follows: NAGVMQNPRHLVRRRGQEARLRCSPMKGHSHVYWYRQLPEEGLKFMVYLQKENIIDESGMPKERFSAEFPKEGPSILRIQQVVRGDSAAYFCASSSWTGTSDTQYFGPGTRLTVL.

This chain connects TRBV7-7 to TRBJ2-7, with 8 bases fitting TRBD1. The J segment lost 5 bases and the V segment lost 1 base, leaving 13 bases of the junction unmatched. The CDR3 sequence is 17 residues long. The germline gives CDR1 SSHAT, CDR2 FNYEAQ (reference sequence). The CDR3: CASSLGDQGQGNHEQYF. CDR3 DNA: TGTGCCAGCAGCTTAGGGGATCAAGGACAGGGCAACCACGAGCAGTACTTC.

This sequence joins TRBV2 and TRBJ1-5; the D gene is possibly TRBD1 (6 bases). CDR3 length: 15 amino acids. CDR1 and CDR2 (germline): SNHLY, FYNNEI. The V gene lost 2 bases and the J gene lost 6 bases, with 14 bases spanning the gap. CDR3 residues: CASSELPGAGQPQHF. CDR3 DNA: TGTGCCAGCAGTGAACTCCCAGGGGCGGGTCAGCCCCAGCATTTT.

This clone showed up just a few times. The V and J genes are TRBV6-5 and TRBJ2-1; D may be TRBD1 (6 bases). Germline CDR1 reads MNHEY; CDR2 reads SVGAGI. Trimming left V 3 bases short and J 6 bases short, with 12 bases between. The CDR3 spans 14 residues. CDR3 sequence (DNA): TGTGCCAGCAGTTATCAGACAGGATCCAATGAGCAGTTCTTC. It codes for CASSYQTGSNEQFF.

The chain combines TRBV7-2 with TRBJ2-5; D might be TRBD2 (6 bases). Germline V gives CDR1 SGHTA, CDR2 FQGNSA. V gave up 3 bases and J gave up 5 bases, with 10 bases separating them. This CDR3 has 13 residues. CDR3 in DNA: TGTGCCAGCAGCTTCGCGGGACGGGAGACCCAGTACTTC. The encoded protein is CASSFAGRETQYF. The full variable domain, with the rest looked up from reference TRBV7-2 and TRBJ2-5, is GAGVSQSPSNKVTEKGKDVELRCDPISGHTALYWYRQSLGQGLEFLIYFQGNSAPDKSGLPSDRFSAERTGGSVSTLTIQRTQQEDSAVYLCASSFAGRETQYFGPGTRLLVL.

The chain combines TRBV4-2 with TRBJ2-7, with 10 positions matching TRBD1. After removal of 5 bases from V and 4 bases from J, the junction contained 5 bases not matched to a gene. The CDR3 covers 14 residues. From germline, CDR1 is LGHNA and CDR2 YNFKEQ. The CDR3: CASSNRDRGYEQYF. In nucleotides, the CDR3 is TGTGCCAGCAGCAACCGGGACAGGGGTTACGAGCAGTACTTC.

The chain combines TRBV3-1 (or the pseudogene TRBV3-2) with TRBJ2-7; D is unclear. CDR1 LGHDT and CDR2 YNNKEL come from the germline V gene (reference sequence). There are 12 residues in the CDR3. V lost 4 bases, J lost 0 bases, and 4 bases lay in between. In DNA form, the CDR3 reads TGTGCCAGCAGCCTTAGCTCCTACGAGCAGTACTTC. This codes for CASSLSSYEQYF.

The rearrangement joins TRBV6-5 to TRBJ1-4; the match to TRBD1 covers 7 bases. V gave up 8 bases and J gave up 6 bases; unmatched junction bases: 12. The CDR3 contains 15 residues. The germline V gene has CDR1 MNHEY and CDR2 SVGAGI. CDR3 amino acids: CASAQGVVVHEKLFF. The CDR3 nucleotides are TGTGCCAGCGCGCAGGGGGTAGTTGTTCATGAAAAACTGTTTTTT.

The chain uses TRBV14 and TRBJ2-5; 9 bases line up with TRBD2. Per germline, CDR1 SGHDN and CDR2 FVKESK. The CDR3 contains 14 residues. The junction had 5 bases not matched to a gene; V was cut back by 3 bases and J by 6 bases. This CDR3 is CASSQSGTSQTQYF. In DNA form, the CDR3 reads TGTGCCAGCAGCCAGTCCGGGACTAGCCAGACCCAGTACTTC.

The chain's CDR3 is CASSVSGTGSSGNTIYF. The CDR3 coding sequence is TGTGCCAGCAGCGTATCCGGGACAGGGTCCTCTGGAAACACCATATATTTT. The rearrangement uses TRBV9 and TRBJ1-3; 9 positions agree with TRBD1. In germline, CDR1 is SGDLS, CDR2 YYNGEE. V was pared by 1 base and J by 0 bases, with 5 bases of the junction left unmatched. CDR3 length equals 17 residues.

CDR3 nucleotide sequence: TGTGCCAGTACCTTACAGACAGGGGCCCCCACAGATACGCAGTATTTT. Its protein is CASTLQTGAPTDTQYF. The rearrangement joins TRBV19 to TRBJ2-3, with 8 bases fitting TRBD1. With V trimmed by 7 bases and J by 2 bases, 11 bases remained unmatched. CDR1 LNHDA and CDR2 SQIVND come from the germline V gene (reference sequence). This CDR3 comprises 16 residues.

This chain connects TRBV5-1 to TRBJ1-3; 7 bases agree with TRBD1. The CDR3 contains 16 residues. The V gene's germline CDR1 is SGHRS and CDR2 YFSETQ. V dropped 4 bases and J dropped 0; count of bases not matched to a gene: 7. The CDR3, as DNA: TGCGCCAGCAGCCTGAAGACAGGGTCCTCTGGAAACACCATATATTTT. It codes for CASSLKTGSSGNTIYF.

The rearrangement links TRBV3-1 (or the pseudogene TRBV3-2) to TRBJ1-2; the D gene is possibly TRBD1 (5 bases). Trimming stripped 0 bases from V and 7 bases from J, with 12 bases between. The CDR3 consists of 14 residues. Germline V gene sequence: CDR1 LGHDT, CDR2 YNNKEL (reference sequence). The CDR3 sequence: CASSQDGGASGYTF. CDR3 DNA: TGTGCCAGCAGCCAAGATGGCGGGGCGAGTGGCTACACCTTC.

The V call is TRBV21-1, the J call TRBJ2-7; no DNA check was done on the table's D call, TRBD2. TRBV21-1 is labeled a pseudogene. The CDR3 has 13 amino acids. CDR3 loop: CASSKSSDPEQYF. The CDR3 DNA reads TGTGCCAGCAGCAAATCTAGTGACCCCGAGCAGTACTTC.

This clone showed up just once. CDR3 region: CSVEDPQGTDTQYF. CDR3 DNA: TGCAGCGTTGAAGATCCCCAGGGGACAGATACGCAGTATTTT. V usage is TRBV29-1 and J usage is TRBJ2-3; weak D call: TRBD1 (6 bases). V dropped 0 bases and J dropped 3 bases, with 10 bases sitting between them. Looked up from germline, CDR1 is SQVTM and CDR2 is ANQGSEA. The CDR3 consists of 14 residues.

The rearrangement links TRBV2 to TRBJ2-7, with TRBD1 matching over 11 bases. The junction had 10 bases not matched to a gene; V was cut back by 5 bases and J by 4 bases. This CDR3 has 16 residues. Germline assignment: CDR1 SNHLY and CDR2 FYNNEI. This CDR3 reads CASSLKGGQGVYEQYF. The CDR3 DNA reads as TGTGCCAGCAGTTTGAAGGGGGGACAGGGGGTTTACGAGCAGTACTTC.

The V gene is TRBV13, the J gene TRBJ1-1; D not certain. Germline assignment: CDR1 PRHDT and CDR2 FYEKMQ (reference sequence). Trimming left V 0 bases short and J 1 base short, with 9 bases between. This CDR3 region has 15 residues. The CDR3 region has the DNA TGTGCCAGCAGCTTAGGGGCAGGAAAGAACACTGAAGCTTTCTTT. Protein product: CASSLGAGKNTEAFF. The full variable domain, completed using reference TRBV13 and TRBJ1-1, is AAGVIQSPRHLIKEKRETATLKCYPIPRHDTVYWYQQGPGQDPQFLISFYEKMQSDKGSIPDRFSAQQFSDYHSELNMSSLELGDSALYFCASSLGAGKNTEAFFGQGTRLTVV.

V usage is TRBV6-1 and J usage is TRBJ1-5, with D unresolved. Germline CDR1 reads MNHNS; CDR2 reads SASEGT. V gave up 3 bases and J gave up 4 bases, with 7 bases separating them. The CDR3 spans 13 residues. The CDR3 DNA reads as TGTGCCAGCAGTGACAACACAAATCAGCCCCAGCATTTT. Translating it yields CASSDNTNQPQHF.

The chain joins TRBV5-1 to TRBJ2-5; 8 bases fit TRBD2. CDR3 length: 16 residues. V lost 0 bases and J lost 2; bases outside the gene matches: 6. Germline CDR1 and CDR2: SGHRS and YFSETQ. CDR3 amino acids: CASSLAGRAGQETQYF. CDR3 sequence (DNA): TGCGCCAGCAGCTTGGCCGGGAGGGCCGGACAAGAGACCCAGTACTTC.

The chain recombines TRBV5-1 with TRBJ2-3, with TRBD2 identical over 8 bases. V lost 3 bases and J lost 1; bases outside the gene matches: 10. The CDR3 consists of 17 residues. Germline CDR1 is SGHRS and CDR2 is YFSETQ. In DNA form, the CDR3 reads TGCGCCAGCAGCTGGGGGACTAGTAGTTGGGGCACAGATACGCAGTATTTT. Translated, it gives CASSWGTSSWGTDTQYF.

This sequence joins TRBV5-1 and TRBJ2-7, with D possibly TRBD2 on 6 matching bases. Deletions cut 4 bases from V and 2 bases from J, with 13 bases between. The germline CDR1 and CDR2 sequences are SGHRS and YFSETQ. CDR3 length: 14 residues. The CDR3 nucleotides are TGCGCCAGCAGCCCCGGAGGGCCAGCCTACGAGCAGTACTTC. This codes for CASSPGGPAYEQYF. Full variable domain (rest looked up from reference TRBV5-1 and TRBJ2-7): KAGVTQTPRYLIKTRGQQVTLSCSPISGHRSVSWYQQTPGQGLQFLFEYFSETQRNKGNFPGRFSGRQFSNSRSEMNVSTLELGDSALYLCASSPGGPAYEQYFGPGTRLTVT.

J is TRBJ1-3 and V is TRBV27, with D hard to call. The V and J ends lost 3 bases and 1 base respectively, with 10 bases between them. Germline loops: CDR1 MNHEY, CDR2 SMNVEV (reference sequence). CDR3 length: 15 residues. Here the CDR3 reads CASSLAGASGNTIYF. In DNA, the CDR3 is TGTGCCAGCAGTTTGGCAGGTGCTTCTGGAAACACCATATATTTT.

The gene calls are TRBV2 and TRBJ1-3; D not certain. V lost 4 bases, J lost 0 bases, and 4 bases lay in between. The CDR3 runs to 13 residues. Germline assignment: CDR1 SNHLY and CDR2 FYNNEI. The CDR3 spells CASSARSGNTIYF. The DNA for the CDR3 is TGTGCCAGCAGTGCCCGCTCTGGAAACACCATATATTTT.

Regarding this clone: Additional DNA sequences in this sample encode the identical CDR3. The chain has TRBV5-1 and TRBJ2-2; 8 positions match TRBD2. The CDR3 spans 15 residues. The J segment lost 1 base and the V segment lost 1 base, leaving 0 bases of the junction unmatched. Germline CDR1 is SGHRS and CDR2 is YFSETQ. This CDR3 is CASSLSGRNTGELFF. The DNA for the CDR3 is TGCGCCAGCAGCTTGAGCGGGAGGAACACCGGGGAGCTGTTTTTT.

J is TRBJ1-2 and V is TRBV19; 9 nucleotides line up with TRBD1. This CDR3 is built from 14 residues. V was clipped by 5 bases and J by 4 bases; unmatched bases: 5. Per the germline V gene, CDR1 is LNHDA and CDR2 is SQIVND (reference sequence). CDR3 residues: CASSGGTGIYGYTF. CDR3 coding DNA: TGTGCCAGTAGTGGAGGGACAGGGATCTATGGCTACACCTTC.

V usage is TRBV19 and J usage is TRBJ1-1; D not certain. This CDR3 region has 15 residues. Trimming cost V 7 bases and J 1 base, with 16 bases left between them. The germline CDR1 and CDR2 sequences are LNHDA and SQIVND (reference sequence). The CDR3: CASTPRSASNTEAFF. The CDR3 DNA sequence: TGTGCCAGTACCCCTAGGTCCGCCTCGAACACTGAAGCTTTCTTT. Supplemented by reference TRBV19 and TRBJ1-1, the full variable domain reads DGGITQSPKYLFRKEGQNVTLSCEQNLNHDAMYWYRQDPGQGLRLIYYSQIVNDFQKGDIAEGYSVSREKKESFPLTVTSAQKNPTAFYLCASTPRSASNTEAFFGQGTRLTVV.